This T cell receptor beta chain was recorded in a study of Graves' ophthalmopathy and Graves' hyperthyroidism. On this clonotype itself: Its specificity is not known.

The study, taken as a whole, reports: Forecasting of ophthalmopathy progression by the model achieved about 69% sensitivity and less than 80% specificity.

Pregnant or lactating patients and those with other autoimmune diseases or uncontrolled infections were excluded. Amplification from RNA transcripts yielded the TCR beta CDR3 regions. After a first-round RT-PCR with HTBI primers, a second-round multiplex PCR was run. MiXCR was run by TCRdb on the multiplex PCR reads, yielding one entry per CDR3 protein. The sample has around 1.1 million distinct CDR3 sequences, roughly two fifths seen once; the top ten hold around 10%. This CDR3 comprises 12 residues. The V gene's germline CDR1 is SGHTA and CDR2 FQGNSA. V lost 5 bases, J lost 9 bases, and 3 bases stayed unmatched.

The receptor's source is an adult man with Graves' hyperthyroidism. Sequenced material: peripheral blood or thyroid tissue (not recorded which). V and J are TRBV7-2 and TRBJ2-2, with TRBD1 matching over 7 bases. Here the CDR3 reads CASSQQGRELFF. DNA for the CDR3: TGTGCCAGCAGCCAACAGGGGAGGGAGCTGTTTTTT.